This T cell receptor beta chain was identified during a study of OX40 agonist ivuxolimab in advanced cancers. Across the whole study: The dose-escalation cohort had hepatocellular carcinoma, melanoma, renal cell or head and neck cancer. Three patients responded partially, comprising one with hepatocellular carcinoma and two with cutaneous melanoma.

Worth noting for this clone: Its antigen is not identified.

The study's findings and limits: The average count of expanded clones was higher among CD8+ T cells than among CD4+. The CD4+ and CD8+ T cells in the blood had expanded clonally by week 6 at 0.1 to 3.0 mg/kg.

Germline V gives CDR1 SGHDT, CDR2 YYEEEE. Trimming shortened V by 3 bases and J by 4 bases, and 16 bases separated the two germline ends. The CDR3 length is 15 residues. Sequenced by immunoSEQ multiplex PCR; TCRdb stores in-frame clones only, minus some. The sample carries 40,000 to 55,000 clones, about nine tenths recorded once. The source is an adult with an advanced solid tumor such as melanoma, head and neck, liver or kidney cancer. The chain carries TRBV5-6 and TRBJ2-5; perhaps TRBD2 as D (6 bases). The source was CD4+ or CD8+ T cells sorted from blood, collected in a trial of the OX40 agonist ivuxolimab. The CDR3 DNA reads as TGTGCCAGCAGCTGGAGGCTAGCGCAGAGAGAGACCCAGTACTTC. Its protein is CASSWRLAQRETQYF.